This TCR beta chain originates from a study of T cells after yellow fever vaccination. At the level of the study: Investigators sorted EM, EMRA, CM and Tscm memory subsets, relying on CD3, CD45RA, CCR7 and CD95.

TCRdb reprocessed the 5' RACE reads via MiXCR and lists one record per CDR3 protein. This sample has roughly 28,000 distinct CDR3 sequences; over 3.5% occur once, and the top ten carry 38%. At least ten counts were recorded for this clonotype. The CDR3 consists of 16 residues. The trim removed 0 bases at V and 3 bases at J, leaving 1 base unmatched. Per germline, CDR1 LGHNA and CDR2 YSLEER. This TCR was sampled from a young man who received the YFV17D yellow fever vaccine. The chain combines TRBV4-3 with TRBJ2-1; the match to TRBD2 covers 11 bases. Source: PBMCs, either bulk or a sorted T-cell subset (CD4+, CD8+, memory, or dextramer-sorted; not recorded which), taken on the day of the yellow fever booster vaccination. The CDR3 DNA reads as TGCGCCAGCAGCCAAGATACTAGCGGGGGCTACAATGAGCAGTTCTTC. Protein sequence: CASSQDTSGGYNEQFF.